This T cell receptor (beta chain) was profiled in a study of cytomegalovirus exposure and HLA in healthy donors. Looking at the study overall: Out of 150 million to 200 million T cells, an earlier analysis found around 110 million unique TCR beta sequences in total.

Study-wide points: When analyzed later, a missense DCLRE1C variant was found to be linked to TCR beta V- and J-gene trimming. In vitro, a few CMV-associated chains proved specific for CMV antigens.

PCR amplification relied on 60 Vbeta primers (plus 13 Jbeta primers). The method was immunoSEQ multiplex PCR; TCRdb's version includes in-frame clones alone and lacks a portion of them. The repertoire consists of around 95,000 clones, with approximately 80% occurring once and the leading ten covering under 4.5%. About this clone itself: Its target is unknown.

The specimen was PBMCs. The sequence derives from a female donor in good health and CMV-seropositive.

Written as DNA, the CDR3 is TGTGCCAGTAACGGGAGCGGGAGCGAGCAGTACTTC. It encodes CASNGSGSEQYF. The chain employs TRBV19 and TRBJ2-7; 8 bases align to TRBD2. CDR3 length: 12 residues. Germline trimming cut 7 bases from V and 6 bases from J; bases unmatched to any gene: 5. Germline V gives CDR1 LNHDA, CDR2 SQIVND (reference sequence).